The 20 T cell receptor beta chains below come from one sample, sequenced in a study of T cells in localized non-small cell lung cancer (dated by TCRdb to the early 2020s). The protocol used for the library was the immunoSEQ multiplex PCR assay. TCRdb carries this immuneACCESS record with in-frame sequences only. Its versions omit some clonotypes, under half of them owing to an unresolved V gene in the studies checked, with the rest unexplained. In all, the sample holds 75,000 to 80,000 clones, and more than 70% of those were seen once. 8% to 10% of the sample rests with the top ten. The sample in question was peripheral blood, obtained before any cancer treatment. The receptor source for this set is a female donor over 55 with stage I lung adenocarcinoma.

This chain joins TRBV5-4 and TRBJ2-3; D ambiguous. The germline V and J ends were trimmed by 3 bases and 1 base, with 9 bases remaining between them. The CDR3 has 14 amino acids. Germline V CDR1 and CDR2: SGHNT, YYREEE (reference sequence). The CDR3 DNA is TGTGCCAGCAGCTCTTGGACCGGCACAGATACGCAGTATTTT. It translates to CASSSWTGTDTQYF.

The gene calls are TRBV5-4 and TRBJ1-2; D possibly corresponds to TRBD1 (5 bases). Germline V gene lookup returns CDR1 SGHNT and CDR2 YYREEE (reference sequence). Trimming left V 4 bases short and J 5 bases short, with 18 bases between. The length of the CDR3 is 15 residues. CDR3 residues: CASSPPGARGYGYTF. As DNA, the CDR3 is TGTGCCAGCAGCCCACCCGGGGCCCGAGGATATGGCTACACCTTC. The whole variable domain, remainder taken from reference TRBV5-4 and TRBJ1-2, is ETGVTQSPTHLIKTRGQQVTLRCSSQSGHNTVSWYQQALGQGPQFIFQYYREEENGRGNFPPRFSGLQFPNYSSELNVNALELDDSALYLCASSPPGARGYGYTFGSGTRLTVV.

The chain employs TRBV5-1 and TRBJ2-1; TRBD2 aligns across 11 bases. The CDR3 covers 16 residues. The V gene end was trimmed by 4 bases and the J gene end by 9 bases; junction bases not matched to a gene: 12. Per the germline V gene, CDR1 is SGHRS and CDR2 is YFSETQ. CDR3 protein: CASSPQIAGGHTEQFF. In DNA form, the CDR3 reads TGCGCCAGCAGCCCACAAATAGCGGGAGGGCATACTGAGCAGTTCTTC. The full variable domain, completed using reference TRBV5-1 and TRBJ2-1, is KAGVTQTPRYLIKTRGQQVTLSCSPISGHRSVSWYQQTPGQGLQFLFEYFSETQRNKGNFPGRFSGRQFSNSRSEMNVSTLELGDSALYLCASSPQIAGGHTEQFFGPGTRLTVL.

The rearrangement links TRBV6-5 to TRBJ1-1; no clear D. The CDR3 has 14 amino acids. Germline CDR1 reads MNHEY; CDR2 reads SVGAGI. With 4 bases removed from V and 0 bases from J, the gap between germline ends came to 9 bases. CDR3 loop: CASSSNLLNTEAFF. CDR3 DNA: TGTGCCAGCAGTTCAAACCTCTTGAACACTGAAGCTTTCTTT.

This chain uses TRBV7-9 with TRBJ2-7; D not certain. Per germline, CDR1 SEHNR and CDR2 FQNEAQ (reference sequence). The CDR3 runs to 12 residues. V was cut by 3 bases and J by 1 base, with 4 bases left in between. CDR3 in amino acids: CASSLGSYEQYF. In nucleotides, the CDR3 is TGTGCCAGCAGCTTGGGGTCCTACGAGCAGTACTTC.

The chain uses TRBV5-1 and TRBJ1-2; tentatively, D is TRBD1 (6 bases). Trimming shortened V by 3 bases and J by 8 bases, and 20 bases separated the two germline ends. The CDR3 is 15 amino acids. Germline V gene lookup returns CDR1 SGHRS and CDR2 YFSETQ. CDR3 sequence reads: CASSSTFQGSQGYTF. The DNA of the CDR3 is TGCGCCAGCAGCTCGACCTTTCAGGGGTCACAGGGCTACACCTTC.

A few counts support this clone. V usage is TRBV30 and J usage is TRBJ2-3, with TRBD2 identical over 7 bases. J lost 2 bases, V lost 3 bases, and 5 bases had no gene match. Germline CDR1 reads GTSNPN; CDR2 reads SVGIG (reference sequence). The CDR3 runs to 14 residues. CDR3 bases: TGTGCCTGGAGCACAGCGGGGATCACAGATACGCAGTATTTT. Translating gives CAWSTAGITDTQYF.

The V and J genes are TRBV18 and TRBJ2-6, with 7 bases that match TRBD1. J was trimmed by 0 bases and V by 3 bases; bases with no gene match: 11. This CDR3 has 19 amino acids. Germline-derived CDR1 and CDR2 are KGHSH and LQKENI. CDR3 sequence: CASSPRQTGLSSGANVLTF. As DNA, the CDR3 is TGTGCCAGCTCACCGCGTCAGACAGGGCTGAGCTCTGGGGCCAACGTCCTGACTTTC. Using reference TRBV18 and TRBJ2-6 for the parts outside the CDR3, the full variable domain is NAGVMQNPRHLVRRRGQEARLRCSPMKGHSHVYWYRQLPEEGLKFMVYLQKENIIDESGMPKERFSAEFPKEGPSILRIQQVVRGDSAAYFCASSPRQTGLSSGANVLTFGAGSRLTVL.

J is TRBJ2-3 and V is TRBV28; the match to TRBD2 covers 7 bases. CDR1 and CDR2 (germline): MDHEN, SYDVKM. CDR3 length equals 15 residues. V was clipped by 3 bases and J by 2 bases; unmatched bases: 5. The CDR3, as DNA: TGTGCCAGCAGTTTGCCTAGCGGACTCACAGATACGCAGTATTTT. Its translation: CASSLPSGLTDTQYF.

V gene TRBV28 combines with J gene TRBJ1-1, with D possibly matching TRBD1 (5 bases). The CDR3 sequence is 13 residues long. Germline lookup yields CDR1 MDHEN and CDR2 SYDVKM. V gave up 6 bases and J gave up 1 base, with 9 bases separating them. The CDR3 reads CASRNQGNTEAFF. CDR3 in DNA: TGTGCCAGCAGGAATCAGGGGAACACTGAAGCTTTCTTT.

This chain links TRBV27 with TRBJ1-3; 8 bases line up with TRBD1. The CDR3 sequence is 15 residues long. With 5 bases clipped from V and 1 base from J, the junction kept 4 bases outside the gene matches. Germline CDR1 reads MNHEY; CDR2 reads SMNVEV (reference sequence). CDR3 bases: TGTGCCAGCAGTGCTCAGGGGGCGTCTGGAAACACCATATATTTT. This translates into CASSAQGASGNTIYF.

This chain links TRBV27 with TRBJ2-5; D not certain. There are 15 residues in the CDR3. The ends were cut back, 5 bases at V and 4 bases at J, with 17 bases in the middle. Germline V lookup: CDR1 MNHEY, CDR2 SMNVEV (reference sequence). In nucleotides, the CDR3 is TGTGCCAGCAGTCCAGCGACTCTTAAACTAGAGACCCAGTACTTC. It is translated as CASSPATLKLETQYF.

This chain joins TRBV20-1 and TRBJ1-2, with D unresolved. V was shortened by 1 base and J by 7 bases, with 7 bases between the two germline ends. Germline lookup yields CDR1 DFQATT and CDR2 SNEGSKA (reference sequence). The CDR3 consists of 11 residues. In DNA, the CDR3 is TGCAGTGCTAGAGTGGAGGGTGGCTACACCTTC. Translating gives CSARVEGGYTF.

This chain joins TRBV6-1 and TRBJ2-7, with 10 bases aligning to TRBD1. V dropped 5 bases and J dropped 3; count of bases not matched to a gene: 4. Germline CDR1 and CDR2: MNHNS and SASEGT. The CDR3 has 14 amino acids. The CDR3: CASSRQGAGYEQYF. The CDR3 DNA reads TGTGCCAGCAGTAGACAGGGGGCGGGCTACGAGCAGTACTTC.

The chain employs TRBV7-2 and TRBJ2-7, with no clear D. V lost 1 base and J 3 bases, leaving 10 bases between the germline ends. CDR1 is SGHTA and CDR2 is FQGNSA in the germline V gene. There are 14 residues in the CDR3. For the CDR3, the DNA is TGTGCCAGCAGCTTAGGAGACCGCTACTACGAGCAGTACTTC. Its protein product is CASSLGDRYYEQYF.

The V call is TRBV27, the J call TRBJ1-6; the D is unclear. The CDR3 spans 16 residues. Germline CDR1 is MNHEY and CDR2 is SMNVEV (reference sequence). V was clipped by 0 bases and J by 3 bases, with 9 bases between them. CDR3 sequence reads: CASSLSKGLYNSPLHF. Here the CDR3 DNA reads TGTGCCAGCAGTTTATCGAAAGGACTCTATAATTCACCCCTCCACTTT.

The chain is built from TRBV20-1 and TRBJ1-1; a weak D match, TRBD1 (6 bases). With 5 bases removed from V and 11 bases from J, the gap between germline ends came to 15 bases. The CDR3 runs to 11 residues. Germline V gene lookup returns CDR1 DFQATT and CDR2 SNEGSKA (reference sequence). CDR3 sequence reads: CSARGRLEAFF. The CDR3 DNA reads TGCAGTGCTCGGGGGCGACTGGAGGCTTTCTTT.

The chain is built from TRBV6-1 and TRBJ2-4; D may be TRBD2 (6 bases). Trimming took 5 bases from V and 3 from J, leaving 14 bases between them. Germline assignment: CDR1 MNHNS and CDR2 SASEGT. The CDR3 length is 15 residues. The CDR3 region has the DNA TGTGCCAGCAGTACCACGGGGGACGGCAAAAACATTCAGTACTTC. This encodes CASSTTGDGKNIQYF.

The chain recombines TRBV7-2 with TRBJ2-3; no definite D call. Trimming removed 1 base at V and 4 bases at J, with 12 bases between. CDR1 is SGHTA and CDR2 is FQGNSA in the germline V gene. The length of the CDR3 is 15 residues. The CDR3 protein is CASSLVGAAADTQYF. DNA of the CDR3: TGTGCCAGCAGCTTAGTCGGAGCCGCGGCAGATACGCAGTATTTT.

This clone appeared a few times. The chain has TRBV6-4 and TRBJ2-1; TRBD2 agrees at 12 bases. CDR1 is MRHNA, CDR2 SNTAGT, per germline. The CDR3 has 14 amino acids. J gave up 12 bases and V 1 base, and 4 bases lay outside the gene matches. CDR3 DNA sequence: TGTGCCAGCAGTGACTTGCTAGCGGGGGGGCCGCAGTTCTTC. This codes for CASSDLLAGGPQFF.